The next 21 T cell receptor beta chains were all read from a single sample in a study of OX40 agonist ivuxolimab in advanced cancers. The method was immunoSEQ multiplex PCR; TCRdb's version includes in-frame clones alone and lacks a portion of them. This table holds approximately 72,000 clones, 88% found once. The sample in question was CD4+ or CD8+ T cells sorted from blood, obtained in a trial of the OX40 agonist ivuxolimab. The origin of the receptors is an adult with an advanced solid tumor such as melanoma, head and neck, liver or kidney cancer.

The CDR3 DNA follows: TGTGCCAGCAGCTTGAATAGGGGCTACGAGCAGTACTTC. Encoded protein: CASSLNRGYEQYF. The chain has TRBV11-2 and TRBJ2-7, with D possibly matching TRBD1 (5 bases). This CDR3 is built from 13 residues. Germline V gene data show CDR1 as SGHAT and CDR2 as FQNNGV. V gave up 3 bases and J gave up 3 bases, with 9 bases separating them.

This chain uses TRBV7-2 with TRBJ2-1; 11 positions match TRBD2. This CDR3 is 15 amino acids long. J gave up 4 bases and V 3 bases, and 2 bases lay outside the gene matches. The germline V gene encodes CDR1 SGHTA and CDR2 FQGNSA. The CDR3 spells CASSFSSGGYNEQFF. The DNA of the CDR3 is TGTGCCAGCAGCTTCTCTAGCGGGGGGTACAATGAGCAGTTCTTC.

The chain recombines TRBV6-5 with TRBJ1-2; the match to TRBD1 covers 7 bases. V shed 4 bases, J shed 5 bases, and the junction held 7 bases outside the gene matches. Germline assignment: CDR1 MNHEY and CDR2 SVGAGI. The CDR3 runs to 14 residues. The CDR3 protein is CASSSDRVGYGYTF. The CDR3 coding sequence is TGTGCCAGCAGTTCCGACAGGGTTGGATATGGCTACACCTTC.

This chain joins TRBV2 and TRBJ2-3; D is unresolved. CDR3 length equals 14 residues. Per the germline V gene, CDR1 is SNHLY and CDR2 is FYNNEI. Trimming cost V 0 bases and J 6 bases, with 10 bases left between them. CDR3 in amino acids: CASSEATLRDTQYF. The CDR3 coding sequence is TGTGCCAGCAGTGAAGCGACTCTGAGGGATACGCAGTATTTT.

This sequence joins TRBV7-2 and TRBJ2-5, with 10 bases aligning to TRBD2. CDR3 size: 15 residues. Trimming took 5 bases from V and 4 from J; bases not matched to a gene: 7. Germline V gene lookup returns CDR1 SGHTA and CDR2 FQGNSA. CDR3 sequence reads: CASSPGSGGAETQYF. DNA of the CDR3: TGTGCCAGCAGCCCAGGAAGCGGGGGGGCAGAGACCCAGTACTTC.

This chain joins TRBV28 and TRBJ1-1; a weak D match, TRBD1 (5 bases). The V and J ends lost 5 bases and 5 bases respectively, with 9 bases between them. Germline CDR1 and CDR2: MDHEN and SYDVKM. The CDR3 runs 12 residues. The CDR3 loop reads CASSHDSTEAFF. The CDR3 nucleotides read TGTGCCAGCAGTCACGACAGTACTGAAGCTTTCTTT.

This chain connects TRBV14 to TRBJ2-5, with D possibly TRBD2 on 5 matching bases. Trimming removed 1 base from V and 1 base from J, with 10 bases in between. The CDR3 is 15 residues long. The germline V gene encodes CDR1 SGHDN and CDR2 FVKESK. The CDR3 DNA reads TGTGCCAGCAGCCAAGCGGCTAGCCGCCAAGAGACCCAGTACTTC. It codes for CASSQAASRQETQYF. Using reference TRBV14 and TRBJ2-5 for the parts outside the CDR3, the full variable domain is EAGVTQFPSHSVIEKGQTVTLRCDPISGHDNLYWYRRVMGKEIKFLLHFVKESKQDESGMPNNRFLAERTGGTYSTLKVQPAELEDSGVYFCASSQAASRQETQYFGPGTRLLVL.

The chain links TRBV15 to TRBJ1-2; no clear D. V dropped 0 bases and J dropped 8 bases, with 7 bases sitting between them. This CDR3 contains 12 residues. Germline values: CDR1 LNHNV, CDR2 YYDKDF (reference sequence). The CDR3 here is CATSRDNFGYTF. In DNA, the CDR3 is TGTGCCACCAGCAGAGATAATTTCGGCTACACCTTC.

The rearrangement joins TRBV28 to TRBJ2-7; 11 nucleotides line up with TRBD1. J was trimmed by 3 bases and V by 4 bases; bases with no gene match: 8. The CDR3 covers 16 residues. The germline V gene encodes CDR1 MDHEN and CDR2 SYDVKM. The chain's CDR3 is CASSSGQGARVYEQYF. CDR3 bases: TGTGCCAGCAGTTCCGGACAGGGGGCTCGAGTCTACGAGCAGTACTTC.

This clone was recorded once. The chain has TRBV19 and TRBJ2-1; D not resolved. Germline lookup yields CDR1 LNHDA and CDR2 SQIVND (reference sequence). V was pared by 2 bases and J by 0 bases, with 8 bases between. The CDR3 runs to 15 residues. The CDR3 region has the DNA TGTGCCAGTAGTATACCCAGGAGCTCCTACAATGAGCAGTTCTTC. This translates into CASSIPRSSYNEQFF. Full variable domain (outside the CDR3, taken from reference TRBV19 and TRBJ2-1): DGGITQSPKYLFRKEGQNVTLSCEQNLNHDAMYWYRQDPGQGLRLIYYSQIVNDFQKGDIAEGYSVSREKKESFPLTVTSAQKNPTAFYLCASSIPRSSYNEQFFGPGTRLTVL.

This sequence joins TRBV7-9 and TRBJ1-1; possibly TRBD1 for D (6 bases). The CDR3 runs to 15 residues. CDR1 is SEHNR, CDR2 FQNEAQ, per germline (reference sequence). V was clipped by 6 bases and J by 4 bases, with 18 bases between them. CDR3 residues: CASRTVRGVSTEAFF. The CDR3 coding sequence is TGTGCCAGCAGGACCGTCAGGGGAGTTAGCACTGAAGCTTTCTTT.

This rearrangement joins TRBV28 to TRBJ2-1; TRBD1 matches at 12 bases. The ends lost 5 bases at V and 6 bases at J; junction bases unmatched: 5. Germline V gives CDR1 MDHEN, CDR2 SYDVKM. This CDR3 contains 15 residues. The CDR3 loop reads CASSPGTGGRNEQFF. The CDR3 DNA sequence: TGTGCCAGCAGTCCCGGGACAGGGGGCCGCAATGAGCAGTTCTTC.

J is TRBJ1-2 and V is TRBV5-1, with 7 positions matching TRBD1. The ends lost 3 bases at V and 4 bases at J; junction bases unmatched: 3. The CDR3 is 13 amino acids. Germline loops: CDR1 SGHRS, CDR2 YFSETQ. The CDR3 nucleotides read TGCGCCAGCAGCTGGGGGACAGCCTATGGCTACACCTTC. Residues: CASSWGTAYGYTF.

The chain recombines TRBV7-9 with TRBJ1-2; D ambiguous. The CDR3 is 13 amino acids. V lost 4 bases and J lost 3, with 9 bases in between. From germline, CDR1 is SEHNR and CDR2 FQNEAQ (reference sequence). The CDR3 sequence: CASSSIVDYGYTF. Here the CDR3 DNA reads TGTGCCAGCAGCTCAATTGTGGACTATGGCTACACCTTC.

The V and J genes are TRBV18 and TRBJ2-7; 7 nucleotides align to TRBD1. CDR3 size: 15 residues. V was pared by 0 bases and J by 0 bases, with 2 bases of the junction left unmatched. Germline V gene sequence: CDR1 KGHSH, CDR2 LQKENI. The CDR3 loop reads CASSPPGQSSYEQYF. In nucleotides, the CDR3 is TGTGCCAGCTCACCACCGGGACAGAGCTCCTACGAGCAGTACTTC.

The chain is built from TRBV19 and TRBJ1-3; D gene ambiguous. There are 13 residues in the CDR3. Trimming took off 8 bases at V and 0 bases at J, with 8 bases between the two ends. Germline-derived CDR1 and CDR2 are LNHDA and SQIVND (reference sequence). CDR3 protein: CASRLSSGNTIYF. CDR3 sequence (DNA): TGTGCCAGTCGCTTGAGCTCTGGAAACACCATATATTTT.

The chain uses TRBV19 and TRBJ2-7; tentatively, D is TRBD2 (6 bases). Germline assignment: CDR1 LNHDA and CDR2 SQIVND (reference sequence). Trimming removed 5 bases at V and 3 bases at J, with 14 bases between. The CDR3 contains 14 residues. The CDR3 DNA reads TGTGCCAGTAGTGCAACTGGGACTTACTACGAGCAGTACTTC. Its protein product is CASSATGTYYEQYF. The variable domain in full, with the rest retrieved from reference TRBV19 and TRBJ2-7, is DGGITQSPKYLFRKEGQNVTLSCEQNLNHDAMYWYRQDPGQGLRLIYYSQIVNDFQKGDIAEGYSVSREKKESFPLTVTSAQKNPTAFYLCASSATGTYYEQYFGPGTRLTVT.

This clone was seen a few times. This chain links TRBV5-5 with TRBJ2-2; 10 nucleotides line up with TRBD2. Germline V gene sequence: CDR1 SGHKS, CDR2 YYEKEE (reference sequence). The trim removed 3 bases at V and 0 bases at J, leaving 8 bases unmatched. CDR3 length: 18 residues. CDR3 amino acids: CASSSGTSASSNTGELFF. For the CDR3, the DNA is TGTGCCAGCAGCTCTGGGACTAGCGCGTCTTCGAACACCGGGGAGCTGTTTTTT.

CDR3 nucleotide sequence: TGCGCCAGCAGCCCGGTTGGGGAGCCCTACGAGCAGTACTTC. Protein: CASSPVGEPYEQYF. The chain links TRBV5-1 to TRBJ2-7, with D possibly being TRBD2 (5 bases). This CDR3 comprises 14 residues. CDR1 and CDR2 (germline): SGHRS, YFSETQ. Trimming shortened V by 4 bases and J by 2 bases, and 13 bases separated the two germline ends. Looking up the rest from reference TRBV5-1 and TRBJ2-7 gives the full variable domain: KAGVTQTPRYLIKTRGQQVTLSCSPISGHRSVSWYQQTPGQGLQFLFEYFSETQRNKGNFPGRFSGRQFSNSRSEMNVSTLELGDSALYLCASSPVGEPYEQYFGPGTRLTVT.

CDR3 DNA: TGTGCCAGCAGTCAACGGAGAGACAGGGTGGCTAGCGGGAGTTACAATGAGCAGTTCTTC. Residues: CASSQRRDRVASGSYNEQFF. This chain links TRBV28 with TRBJ2-1; 10 bases fit TRBD2. The germline V gene has CDR1 MDHEN and CDR2 SYDVKM. The CDR3 contains 20 residues. With 5 bases clipped from V and 4 bases from J, the junction kept 20 bases outside the gene matches.

The chain employs TRBV5-4 and TRBJ2-5, with TRBD2 identical over 8 bases. The CDR3 length is 14 residues. Germline V gene lookup returns CDR1 SGHNT and CDR2 YYREEE (reference sequence). V lost 7 bases to trimming and J lost 5 bases; unmatched junction nucleotides: 10. This CDR3 reads CASVARTSWETQYF. The DNA for the CDR3 is TGTGCCAGCGTTGCCCGGACTAGCTGGGAGACCCAGTACTTC. The full variable domain, its missing parts supplied by reference TRBV5-4 and TRBJ2-5, is ETGVTQSPTHLIKTRGQQVTLRCSSQSGHNTVSWYQQALGQGPQFIFQYYREEENGRGNFPPRFSGLQFPNYSSELNVNALELDDSALYLCASVARTSWETQYFGPGTRLLVL.